The present T cell receptor beta chain was sequenced within a study of tumor-infiltrating lymphocytes in primary liver carcinoma. The sample holds many counts of this clonotype. The study extracted blood RNA from unsorted whole blood and also extracted germline DNA. Looked up from germline, CDR1 is SQVTM and CDR2 is ANQGSEA. After removal of 7 bases from V and 5 bases from J, the junction contained 7 bases not matched to a gene. The CDR3 is made up of 13 amino acids. Starting material of 500 ng total RNA yielded TCR beta cDNA via a constant-region primer. What produced the TCR beta libraries was three nested multiplex PCR rounds using slightly modified ARM-PCR. Primers for the first two PCR rounds were TRBV1-TRBV30 forward primers and a C-beta reverse primer (about 11 cycles per round). TCRdb redid the calling of the multiplex PCR reads with MiXCR, one entry per CDR3 protein. The sample contains approximately 310,000 distinct CDR3 sequences, around three fifths of which appear only once.

The TCR was taken from a man aged 40-50 years with primary liver carcinoma and hepatitis B virus infection. This chain links TRBV29-1 with TRBJ2-1; 8 nucleotides match TRBD1. Sequences were obtained from peripheral blood. The CDR3, as DNA: TGCAGCGCTGAGGACAGGGAGGACAATGAGCAGTTCTTC. Encoded protein: CSAEDREDNEQFF.